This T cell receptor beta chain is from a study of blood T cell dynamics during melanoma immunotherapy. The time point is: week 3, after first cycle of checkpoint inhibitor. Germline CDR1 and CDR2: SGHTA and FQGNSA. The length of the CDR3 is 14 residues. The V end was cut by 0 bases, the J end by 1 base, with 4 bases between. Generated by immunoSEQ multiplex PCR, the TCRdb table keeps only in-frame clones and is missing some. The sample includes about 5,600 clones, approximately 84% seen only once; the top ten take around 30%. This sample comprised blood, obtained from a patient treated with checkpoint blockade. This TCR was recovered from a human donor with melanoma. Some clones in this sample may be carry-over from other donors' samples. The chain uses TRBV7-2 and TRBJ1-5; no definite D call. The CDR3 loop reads CASSLAPSNQPQHF. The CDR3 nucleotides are TGTGCCAGCAGCTTAGCACCCAGCAATCAGCCCCAGCATTTT.